The sequence of this T cell receptor (beta chain) was determined in a study of Ad26.COV2.S vaccination and SARS-CoV-2 variants. As for the study in general: Enrolled in COV1001, the donor was in the Ad26.COV2.S trial arm, which received the vaccine. The study gave Ad26.COV2.S intramuscularly, once or twice 56 days apart. General study results and limits: Using TCR breadth and depth analyses may have led to underestimated total T cell responses.

The germline V gene encodes CDR1 SGDLS and CDR2 YYNGEE. Trimming took off 1 base at V and 2 bases at J, with 10 bases between the two ends. This CDR3 region has 15 residues. The table came from immunoSEQ multiplex PCR; TCRdb's copy has only in-frame clones and leaves some out. The sample comprises over 400,000 clones, roughly 87% of which are singletons, and about 2.7% rests with the top ten. A single count supports this clone. The antigen remains undetermined. Indicated treatment: around 19 received Ad26.COV2.S at low or high dose, single or two shots; about 5 received placebo; per-sample allocation not given. Sampling was performed 63 days after the first vaccine or placebo injection.

This sequence originates from a person aged 18-60 years who received the Ad26.COV2.S COVID-19 vaccine or a placebo. V usage is TRBV9 and J usage is TRBJ1-3, with unresolved D. Specimen: peripheral blood, collected in a trial of Ad26.COV2.S vaccine versus placebo. As DNA, the CDR3 is TGTGCCAGCAGCGTACAAGGGAATACTGGAAACACCATATATTTT. Translation gives CASSVQGNTGNTIYF.